This T cell receptor (beta chain) was documented in a study of shared T cell receptors in the human thymus. Germline V gene lookup returns CDR1 LNHDA and CDR2 SQIVND (reference sequence). V was cut by 3 bases and J by 1 base, with 15 bases left in between. The CDR3 is 17 amino acids. Profiled with immunoSEQ multiplex PCR; TCRdb holds only in-frame clones, not every one. The sample carries some 640,000 clones, around 87% recorded once. These data also formed part of another study, on human thymus T cells. That paper notes: During corrective heart surgery, resections were taken, and the thymus tissue came from them. Thymic and blood repertoires seemed to favor certain V and J genes. As related research reported, thymic repertoires overlapped highly among unrelated individuals.

The sequence was collected from a boy less than two years old with a congenital heart defect. Input material: thymocytes. The V and J genes are TRBV19 and TRBJ2-2; possible D gene TRBD2, 6 bases. DNA for the CDR3: TGTGCCAGTAGTATTCCAGGGCGGGATGGGAACACCGGGGAGCTGTTTTTT. The encoded protein is CASSIPGRDGNTGELFF.